A selection of T cell receptor beta chains follows, all from one sample in a study of cytomegalovirus exposure and HLA in healthy donors. Sequencing used immunoSEQ multiplex PCR; TCRdb keeps in-frame clones, though not all of them. The sample holds some 70,000 clones. Sequencing input: PBMCs. The receptors here all came from a man aged 40-49 years in good health and CMV-seronegative. Both conserved end residues are part of each CDR3. A D gene is named only where the DNA matches it firmly.

CASSIEGGGGSPLHF	TGTGCCAGCAGCATAGAGGGGGGAGGGGGTTCACCCCTCCACTTT	15	-	TRBV7-3	TRBJ1-6
CASSPLGGGPNEQFF	TGTGCCAGCAGCCCACTTGGTGGGGGCCCCAATGAGCAGTTCTTC	15	-	TRBV7-3	TRBJ2-1
CASNRQGLGTEAFF	TGTGCCAGCAACAGACAGGGGTTAGGGACTGAAGCTTTCTTT	14	TRBD1	TRBV6-5	TRBJ1-1
CASSLDGQGVEKLFF	TGTGCCAGCAGCTTAGATGGACAGGGGGTTGAAAAACTGTTTTTT	15	TRBD1	TRBV5-8	TRBJ1-4
CASSSPGQGNEKLFF	TGTGCCAGCAGTTCGCCGGGACAGGGAAATGAAAAACTGTTTTTT	15	TRBD1	TRBV2	TRBJ1-4
CASSWTGPTSEQYF	TGTGCCAGCAGTTGGACAGGTCCTACCTCCGAGCAGTACTTC	14	TRBD1	TRBV6-6	TRBJ2-7
CASSWTGQHTGELFF	TGCGCCAGCAGCTGGACGGGACAGCACACCGGGGAGCTGTTTTTT	15	TRBD1	TRBV4-1	TRBJ2-2
CAIRGGTGEETQYF	TGTGCCATCAGGGGAGGGACAGGGGAAGAGACCCAGTACTTC	14	TRBD1	TRBV10-3	TRBJ2-5
CASSKETGGINEKLFF	TGTGCCAGCTCAAAAGAGACCGGAGGGATTAATGAAAAACTGTTTTTT	16	-	TRBV18	TRBJ1-4
CASMGQMNSPLHF	TGTGCCAGCATGGGGCAGATGAATTCACCCCTCCACTTT	13	-	TRBV6-6	TRBJ1-6
CASSLVGTGYNEQFF	TGCGCCAGCAGCTTGGTCGGGACAGGGTACAATGAGCAGTTCTTC	15	TRBD1	TRBV5-1	TRBJ2-1
CAWSVEGGQETQYF	TGTGCCTGGAGTGTAGAAGGGGGACAAGAGACCCAGTACTTC	14	-	TRBV30	TRBJ2-5
CASSRGTVNTGELFF	TGTGCCAGCAGTAGGGGGACAGTGAACACCGGGGAGCTGTTTTTT	15	TRBD1	TRBV27	TRBJ2-2
CASSMGQEGQPQHF	TGTGCCAGTAGTATGGGGCAGGAAGGGCAGCCCCAGCATTTT	14	-	TRBV19	TRBJ1-5
CASSATGNQPQHF	TGCGCCAGCAGTGCCACAGGCAATCAGCCCCAGCATTTT	13	-	TRBV10-1	TRBJ1-5
CASSIGWGGANEQYF	TGTGCCAGCAGCATCGGCTGGGGGGGGGCGAACGAGCAGTACTTC	15	-	TRBV7-8	TRBJ2-7
CASSFRLNQPQHF	TGTGCCAGCAGCTTTAGACTCAATCAGCCCCAGCATTTT	13	-	TRBV7-2	TRBJ1-5